The 10 T cell receptor beta chains below come from one sample, sequenced in a study of OX40 agonist ivuxolimab in advanced cancers. Some clones are missing from TCRdb's copy, which holds only in-frame ones; the method was immunoSEQ multiplex PCR. The sample includes about 96,000 clones, more than 80% of them seen just once. The sample was CD4+ or CD8+ T cells sorted from blood, taken in a trial of the OX40 agonist ivuxolimab. These receptors all stem from an adult with an advanced solid tumor such as melanoma, head and neck, liver or kidney cancer.

The CDR3: CASDRNTEAFF. The CDR3 coding sequence is TGTGCCAGCGATCGGAACACTGAAGCTTTCTTT. The chain uses TRBV2 and TRBJ1-1; D unresolved. V gave up 8 bases and J gave up 1 base, with 5 bases separating them. The CDR3 covers 11 residues. In germline, CDR1 is SNHLY, CDR2 FYNNEI.

V usage is TRBV4-3 and J usage is TRBJ2-1; 9 bases are a match to TRBD2. CDR3 length equals 17 residues. CDR1 and CDR2 (germline): LGHNA, YSLEER. J gave up 4 bases and V 2 bases, and 9 bases lay outside the gene matches. CDR3 DNA sequence: TGCGCCAGCAGCCAAAGAGGCGGGGGGGCCGGGTACAATGAGCAGTTCTTC. Its translation: CASSQRGGGAGYNEQFF.

The chain is built from TRBV19 and TRBJ2-7, with 7 bases that match TRBD2. Germline V gives CDR1 LNHDA, CDR2 SQIVND (reference sequence). V trimming: 0 bases; J trimming: 4 bases; junction bases outside the gene matches: 6. This CDR3 has 15 amino acids. CDR3 in DNA: TGTGCCAGTAGTATAGATCATTGGGGAGGGTACGAGCAGTACTTC. Translating gives CASSIDHWGGYEQYF.

This rearrangement joins TRBV6-6 to TRBJ2-7, with D perhaps matching TRBD1 or TRBD2 (5 bases each). The CDR3 totals 14 residues. Germline V gene data show CDR1 as MNHNY and CDR2 as SVGAGI (reference sequence). The V and J ends lost 0 bases and 4 bases respectively, with 10 bases between them. CDR3 sequence: CASSYSGESYEQYF. CDR3 nucleotides: TGTGCCAGCAGTTACTCGGGGGAGTCTTACGAGCAGTACTTC.

V gene TRBV12-5 combines with J gene TRBJ1-2; tentatively, D is TRBD1 (6 bases). This CDR3 comprises 13 residues. The germline V gene has CDR1 LGHNT and CDR2 FRNRAP. With 0 bases removed from V and 4 bases from J, the gap between germline ends came to 6 bases. Here the CDR3 DNA reads TGTGCTAGTGGTTTGGTAGGGGGCTATGGCTACACCTTC. Its protein product is CASGLVGGYGYTF.

This chain joins TRBV4-1 and TRBJ2-1; 7 bases line up with TRBD2. Germline V lookup: CDR1 MGHRA, CDR2 YSYEKL. The CDR3 runs 17 residues. The V segment lost 0 bases and the J segment 3 bases; nucleotides outside the gene matches: 8. CDR3 in amino acids: CASSQDWSGTHYNEQFF. For the CDR3, the DNA is TGCGCCAGCAGCCAAGACTGGAGCGGGACCCACTACAATGAGCAGTTCTTC.

The genes are TRBV27 and TRBJ2-2, with D unclear. This CDR3 has 12 amino acids. Germline assignment: CDR1 MNHEY and CDR2 SMNVEV (reference sequence). The V end was cut by 3 bases, the J end by 7 bases, with 6 bases between. CDR3 amino acids: CASSFVGGELFF. For the CDR3, the DNA is TGTGCCAGCAGTTTTGTGGGCGGGGAGCTGTTTTTT.

V usage is TRBV5-1 and J usage is TRBJ2-7; TRBD2 agrees at 9 bases. V was clipped by 5 bases and J by 3 bases; unmatched bases: 12. Per the germline V gene, CDR1 is SGHRS and CDR2 is YFSETQ. This CDR3 has 16 amino acids. The CDR3 DNA sequence: TGCGCCAGCAGTCCTGAACAGACTAGCGGAGTCTACGAGCAGTACTTC. This codes for CASSPEQTSGVYEQYF.

This rearrangement joins TRBV15 to TRBJ2-5; D possibly corresponds to TRBD1 (6 bases). The tail of the sequence fits TRBJ2-7 better, so the J call may be wrong. Germline CDR1 is LNHNV and CDR2 is YYDKDF (reference sequence). This CDR3 spans 16 amino acids. In nucleotides, the CDR3 is TGTGCCACCAGCAGAGATAGTGGGGGCCGTACCTACGAGCAGTACTTC. This encodes CATSRDSGGRTYEQYF.

This chain uses TRBV19 with TRBJ2-1, with D maybe TRBD2 (6 bases). Trimming left V 4 bases short and J 0 bases short, with 16 bases between. The CDR3 is made up of 17 amino acids. Per the germline V gene, CDR1 is LNHDA and CDR2 is SQIVND (reference sequence). In DNA form, the CDR3 reads TGTGCCAGTAGTAGCCCTGTTGGGGGGTACTCCTACAATGAGCAGTTCTTC. Encoded protein: CASSSPVGGYSYNEQFF.